The next 26 T cell receptor beta chains were all read from a single sample in a study of blood T cell repertoires in COVID-19. The repertoire was sequenced with immunoSEQ multiplex PCR; TCRdb's copy has only in-frame clones and lacks some. The repertoire holds 100,000 to 150,000 clones, with around three quarters as singletons. Sequencing was carried out using peripheral blood. These receptors all stem from a man between 40 and 49 years old with active or convalescent COVID-19.

V is TRBV19 and J is TRBJ2-1; 9 bases align to TRBD2. The V and J ends lost 6 bases and 1 base, in that order; junction bases with no gene match: 13. The CDR3 sequence is 18 residues long. Germline CDR1 and CDR2: LNHDA and SQIVND (reference sequence). CDR3 bases: TGTGCCAGTAGCTCGGGACTAGCAGGGCGAGGGTCCTACAATGAGCAGTTCTTC. It encodes CASSSGLAGRGSYNEQFF.

The chain links TRBV14 to TRBJ1-1; TRBD1 might be the D (5 bases). The V end was cut by 3 bases, the J end by 1 base, with 9 bases between. Germline V gene sequence: CDR1 SGHDN, CDR2 FVKESK. The CDR3 runs 14 residues. This CDR3 is CASSHGGRNTEAFF. The CDR3 DNA reads TGTGCCAGCAGCCATGGGGGGAGGAACACTGAAGCTTTCTTT.

This chain connects TRBV19 to TRBJ1-5, with TRBD1 matching over 7 bases. Germline CDR1 reads LNHDA; CDR2 reads SQIVND (reference sequence). The CDR3 totals 14 residues. The V gene end was trimmed by 7 bases and the J gene end by 2 bases; junction bases not matched to a gene: 5. The CDR3 protein is CASTKGQGNQPQHF. The CDR3 DNA reads TGTGCCAGTACCAAAGGACAGGGCAATCAGCCCCAGCATTTT. Looking up the rest from reference TRBV19 and TRBJ1-5 gives the full variable domain: DGGITQSPKYLFRKEGQNVTLSCEQNLNHDAMYWYRQDPGQGLRLIYYSQIVNDFQKGDIAEGYSVSREKKESFPLTVTSAQKNPTAFYLCASTKGQGNQPQHFGDGTRLSIL.

CDR3 in amino acids: CASSTGLTGELFF. DNA for the CDR3: TGTGCCAGCAGTACAGGGCTCACCGGGGAGCTGTTTTTT. The gene calls are TRBV2 and TRBJ2-2, with a weak D call TRBD1 (6 bases). V lost 5 bases to trimming and J lost 4 bases, with 8 bases between them. The CDR3 is 13 residues long. Germline CDR1 SNHLY, CDR2 FYNNEI.

This clone was found once. The chain uses TRBV12-3 or TRBV12-4 and TRBJ2-7; no clear D gene. V was pared by 2 bases and J by 6 bases, with 11 bases between. The CDR3 extends over 13 amino acids. Written as DNA, the CDR3 is TGTGCCAGCAGTTTACCCCCCTCCCCCGAGCAGTACTTC. Translating gives CASSLPPSPEQYF.

The chain employs TRBV15 and TRBJ2-7; a possible D gene is TRBD1 (5 bases). The germline CDR1 and CDR2 sequences are LNHNV and YYDKDF (reference sequence). CDR3 length equals 14 residues. V lost 1 base to trimming and J lost 1 base, with 8 bases between them. CDR3 DNA sequence: TGTGCCACCAGCAGAGTAGGGGCATCCTACGAGCAGTACTTC. Translated: CATSRVGASYEQYF.

The chain links TRBV3-1 (or the pseudogene TRBV3-2) to TRBJ2-7, with TRBD2 identical over 9 bases. Losses at the gene ends were 1 base for V and 2 bases for J; bases not matched to a gene: 3. CDR3 length: 15 amino acids. Germline V gene data show CDR1 as LGHDT and CDR2 as YNNKEL (reference sequence). The CDR3 reads CASSQGLAATYEQYF. The CDR3 bases are TGTGCCAGCAGCCAAGGACTAGCGGCCACCTACGAGCAGTACTTC.

For this clone: Additional DNA sequences in this sample encode the identical CDR3. This chain links TRBV6-5 with TRBJ1-1; TRBD1 might be the D (5 bases). CDR1 and CDR2 from the germline V gene are MNHEY and SVGAGI. V shed 5 bases and J shed 0 bases, with 13 bases lying between them. CDR3 length: 15 residues. The DNA of the CDR3 is TGTGCCAGCAGTCAAACGGGACTTTTGAACACTGAAGCTTTCTTT. Translation: CASSQTGLLNTEAFF.

V and J are TRBV2 and TRBJ2-5, with D perhaps matching TRBD2 (6 bases). This CDR3 region has 14 residues. In germline, CDR1 is SNHLY, CDR2 FYNNEI. The V gene lost 10 bases and the J gene lost 0 bases, with 15 bases spanning the gap. CDR3 nucleotide sequence: TGTGCCACTTCCCGGGAGAACTACCAAGAGACCCAGTACTTC. Translating gives CATSRENYQETQYF.

This clone was found once. The rearrangement links TRBV7-9 to TRBJ2-2, with 7 nucleotides matching TRBD1. The germline V gene has CDR1 SEHNR and CDR2 FQNEAQ (reference sequence). Trimming took 1 base from V and 6 from J; bases not matched to a gene: 11. This CDR3 comprises 17 residues. This CDR3 is CASSLVSGGVVSGELFF. For the CDR3, the DNA is TGTGCCAGCAGCTTAGTTTCAGGGGGAGTTGTATCCGGGGAGCTGTTTTTT.

This clone was counted ten times or more. This sequence joins TRBV29-1 and TRBJ2-7; TRBD1 is a possible D gene (5 bases). CDR1 and CDR2 (germline): SQVTM, ANQGSEA. V was shortened by 6 bases and J by 3 bases, with 9 bases between the two germline ends. The CDR3 spans 11 residues. For the CDR3, the DNA is TGCAGCGTGGTGCAGGGCTACGAGCAGTACTTC. Translation gives CSVVQGYEQYF.

The chain employs TRBV4-3 and TRBJ2-2; D is perhaps TRBD1 (6 bases). Trimming stripped 3 bases from V and 6 bases from J, with 11 bases between. The CDR3 loop spans 14 amino acids. Germline V CDR1 and CDR2: LGHNA, YSLEER. The CDR3 loop reads CASSQYRESGELFF. CDR3 DNA sequence: TGCGCCAGCAGCCAGTACAGGGAATCCGGGGAGCTGTTTTTT.

V is TRBV19 and J is TRBJ2-5; tentative D call: TRBD1 (6 bases). The CDR3 is 17 residues long. The ends were cut back, 0 bases at V and 1 base at J, with 15 bases in the middle. Per germline, CDR1 LNHDA and CDR2 SQIVND (reference sequence). CDR3 protein: CASSIDGAGALQETQYF. The CDR3 nucleotides read TGTGCCAGTAGTATAGATGGCGCAGGGGCACTCCAAGAGACCCAGTACTTC.

V usage is TRBV19 and J usage is TRBJ2-2; D might be TRBD1 (6 bases). CDR3 size: 16 residues. V lost 3 bases, J lost 1 base, and 12 bases lay in between. CDR1 is LNHDA and CDR2 is SQIVND in the germline V gene (reference sequence). The CDR3 coding sequence is TGTGCCAGTAGTATGGCTCCAGGGGTGAACACCGGGGAGCTGTTTTTT. This codes for CASSMAPGVNTGELFF.

The chain carries TRBV5-1 and TRBJ2-2; perhaps TRBD1 as D (5 bases). Germline V gives CDR1 SGHRS, CDR2 YFSETQ. The CDR3 spans 15 residues. V was trimmed by 2 bases and J by 0 bases, leaving 8 bases between them. The CDR3 region has the DNA TGCGCCAGCAGCTTCAGGACATCGAACACCGGGGAGCTGTTTTTT. Its protein product is CASSFRTSNTGELFF.

This sequence joins TRBV6-5 and TRBJ2-7, with TRBD1 identical over 8 bases. Per the germline V gene, CDR1 is MNHEY and CDR2 is SVGAGI. The CDR3 spans 14 residues. J lost 6 bases, V lost 6 bases, and 10 bases had no gene match. The chain's CDR3 is CASRPTTGASEQYF. CDR3 nucleotides: TGTGCCAGCAGGCCAACGACAGGGGCAAGCGAGCAGTACTTC.

The chain employs TRBV5-5 and TRBJ2-6; possible D gene TRBD2, 6 bases. V was cut by 1 base and J by 4 bases, with 18 bases left in between. The V gene's germline CDR1 is SGHKS and CDR2 YYEKEE (reference sequence). This CDR3 has 18 amino acids. DNA for the CDR3: TGTGCCAGCAGCTTGATTGGGGTGGAGGGGCCAGGGGCCAACGTCCTGACTTTC. The encoded protein is CASSLIGVEGPGANVLTF.

The rearrangement uses TRBV14 and TRBJ2-1; 9 positions agree with TRBD1. The CDR3 covers 13 residues. The ends lost 6 bases at V and 6 bases at J; junction bases unmatched: 3. Per germline, CDR1 SGHDN and CDR2 FVKESK. The CDR3 DNA reads TGTGCCAGCAGACGGGACAGGGTCAATGAGCAGTTCTTC. This sequence encodes CASRRDRVNEQFF.

In DNA, the CDR3 is TGTGCCAGCAATTATGGAGGGACCGCTAACTATGGCTACACCTTC. Translated: CASNYGGTANYGYTF. This sequence joins TRBV5-5 and TRBJ1-2, with a possible D match to TRBD1 (5 bases). Trimming stripped 6 bases from V and 0 bases from J, with 15 bases between. The germline CDR1 and CDR2 sequences are SGHKS and YYEKEE (reference sequence). There are 15 residues in the CDR3.

The sample holds one count of this clone. V usage is TRBV5-5 and J usage is TRBJ1-2, with 8 positions matching TRBD1. With 6 bases clipped from V and 7 bases from J, the junction kept 5 bases outside the gene matches. The CDR3 spans 12 residues. Germline V gene data show CDR1 as SGHKS and CDR2 as YYEKEE (reference sequence). The CDR3 nucleotides read TGTGCCAGCACCTGGACAGGGAGTGGCTACACCTTC. This codes for CASTWTGSGYTF.

The chain couples TRBV4-1 to TRBJ2-1; a possible D gene is TRBD2 (6 bases). The CDR3 sequence is 15 residues long. Per germline, CDR1 MGHRA and CDR2 YSYEKL. Trimming shortened V by 0 bases and J by 4 bases, and 10 bases separated the two germline ends. The CDR3 region has the DNA TGCGCCAGCAGCCAAGAGGGCGGGATGTACAATGAGCAGTTCTTC. As protein: CASSQEGGMYNEQFF.

This clone was counted a single time. The chain carries TRBV12-3 or TRBV12-4 and TRBJ2-7, with a tentative D call TRBD1 (5 bases). V was clipped by 6 bases and J by 7 bases, with 10 bases between them. CDR3 length: 11 amino acids. The CDR3 sequence: CASSLKGEQYF. DNA for the CDR3: TGTGCCAGCAGCCTAAAGGGGGAGCAGTACTTC.

Many counts were recorded for this clone. The CDR3 DNA sequence: TGTGCCAGCAACCCTAAGCCGGGACAGGGTTCCTACGAGCAGTACTTC. Encoded protein: CASNPKPGQGSYEQYF. The V gene is TRBV6-6, the J gene TRBJ2-7; 9 nucleotides agree with TRBD1. Germline assignment: CDR1 MNHNY and CDR2 SVGAGI (reference sequence). This CDR3 has 16 residues. V lost 7 bases, J lost 1 base, and 11 bases stayed unmatched.

The table lists this clone with a few counts. The chain combines TRBV12-3 or TRBV12-4 with TRBJ1-5; D might be TRBD1 (5 bases). Trimming left V 1 base short and J 8 bases short, with 9 bases between. The CDR3 sequence is 13 residues long. The CDR3 protein is CASSLGGTEPQHF. DNA of the CDR3: TGTGCCAGCAGTTTAGGGGGGACTGAGCCCCAGCATTTT.

This chain connects TRBV9 to TRBJ1-3, with D hard to call. This CDR3 has 14 residues. Trimming took 6 bases from V and 1 from J, leaving 11 bases between them. From germline, CDR1 is SGDLS and CDR2 YYNGEE. The CDR3 loop reads CASTPRPSGNTIYF. DNA of the CDR3: TGTGCCAGCACCCCTAGACCATCTGGAAACACCATATATTTT.

The chain carries TRBV6-1 and TRBJ1-5; D is perhaps TRBD1 (5 bases). The CDR3 has 16 amino acids. V lost 2 bases, J lost 6 bases, and 17 bases lay in between. Looked up from germline, CDR1 is MNHNS and CDR2 is SASEGT. CDR3 protein: CASSETLRVGGQPQHF. CDR3 nucleotides: TGTGCCAGCAGTGAAACCCTCAGGGTGGGAGGTCAGCCCCAGCATTTT.